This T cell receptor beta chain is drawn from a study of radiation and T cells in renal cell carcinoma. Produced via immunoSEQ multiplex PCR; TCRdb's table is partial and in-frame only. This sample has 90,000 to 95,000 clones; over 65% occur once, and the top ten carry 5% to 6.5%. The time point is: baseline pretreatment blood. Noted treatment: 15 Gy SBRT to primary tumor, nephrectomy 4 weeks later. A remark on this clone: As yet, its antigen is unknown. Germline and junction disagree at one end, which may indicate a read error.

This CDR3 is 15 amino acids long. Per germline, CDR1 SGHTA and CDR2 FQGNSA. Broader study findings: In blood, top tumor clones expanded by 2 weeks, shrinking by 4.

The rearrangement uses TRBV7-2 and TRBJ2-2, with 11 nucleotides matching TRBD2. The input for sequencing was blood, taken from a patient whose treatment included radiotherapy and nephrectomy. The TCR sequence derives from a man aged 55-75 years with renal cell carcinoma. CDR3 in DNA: TGTGCCAGCAGCCTAGCGGGAGGGAACACCGGGGAGCTGTTTTTT. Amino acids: CASSLAGGNTGELFF. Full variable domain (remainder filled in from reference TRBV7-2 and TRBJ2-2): GAGVSQSPSNKVTEKGKDVELRCDPISGHTALYWYRQSLGQGLEFLIYFQGNSAPDKSGLPSDRFSAERTGGSVSTLTIQRTQQEDSAVYLCASSLAGGNTGELFFGEGSRLTVL.